Following are 8 T cell receptor beta chains from one sample sequenced in a study of blood T cells in healthy people across ages. Alongside a J-beta primer mix, a sample-barcoded 5' primer served in a second PCR lasting about 7 to 12 cycles. From the 5' RACE reads, TCRdb called clonotypes with MiXCR, one entry per CDR3 protein. The sample lists more than 800,000 distinct CDR3 sequences, under 35% occurring once. The sequenced sample consisted of blood. These receptors all come from a woman of 80 years or more in good health.

This clonotype was detected ten times or more. This chain uses TRBV9 with TRBJ2-3, with 11 bases that match TRBD2. Losses at the gene ends were 3 bases for V and 2 bases for J; bases not matched to a gene: 5. From germline, CDR1 is SGDLS and CDR2 YYNGEE. The CDR3 spans 16 residues. The DNA for the CDR3 is TGTGCCAGCAGCGGCGGGACTAGCGGAATCACAGATACGCAGTATTTT. Amino acids: CASSGGTSGITDTQYF.

V gene TRBV7-2 combines with J gene TRBJ2-5; D is tentatively TRBD1 or TRBD2 (5 bases each). The J call is in doubt because the DNA end fits TRBJ2-7 better. This CDR3 has 14 residues. Per germline, CDR1 SGHTA and CDR2 FQGNSA. The CDR3 sequence: CASSFPGDPPEQYF. The CDR3 coding sequence is TGTGCCAGCAGCTTCCCCGGGGACCCCCCCGAGCAGTACTTC.

There are a few counts of this clonotype. The chain links TRBV6-2 or TRBV6-3 to TRBJ2-1; no clear D. Trimming shortened V by 1 base and J by 6 bases, and 4 bases separated the two germline ends. The CDR3 consists of 12 residues. The germline V gene encodes CDR1 MNHEY and CDR2 SVGEGT. CDR3 coding DNA: TGTGCCAGCAGTTACTTGGGCAATGAGCAGTTCTTC. Translated: CASSYLGNEQFF.

This chain joins TRBV12-3 or TRBV12-4 and TRBJ2-5, with D maybe TRBD1 (6 bases). V lost 6 bases and J lost 11, with 31 bases in between. The CDR3 runs 17 residues. The CDR3 coding sequence is TGTGCCAGCAGCCCCGATAGTGGCTTTTACGACAGGTATCAGCAGTACTTC. The encoded protein is CASSPDSGFYDRYQQYF.

To note about this clonotype: Here the CDR3 omits its conserved ending phenylalanine or tryptophan, so a read error is the likely source. In nucleotides, the CDR3 is TGTGCCAGCAGTGAGCCGGGACAGGGGAGGACAGAGACCCAGTACTTA. Its translation is CASSEPGQGRTETQYL. The chain couples TRBV2 to TRBJ2-5; 10 bases match TRBD1. The CDR3 covers 16 residues. The junction had 8 bases not matched to a gene; V was cut back by 3 bases and J by 4 bases. The germline CDR1 and CDR2 sequences are SNHLY and FYNNEI.

Only a few counts were recorded for this clonotype. A much larger clone differs from this one at a single base, so this may be a read error. The chain recombines TRBV10-3 with TRBJ2-5; D perhaps matches TRBD1 (6 bases). Trimming took 6 bases from V and 5 from J, leaving 16 bases between them. The germline V gene has CDR1 ENHRY and CDR2 SYGVKD. The CDR3 is 14 residues long. The CDR3 sequence is CAIRDQGRGETQYF. The CDR3 DNA is TGTGCCATCAGGGATCAGGGGCGCGGGGAGACCCAGTACTTC.

A note on this clonotype: This sequence may be a read error, since a much larger clone differs from it by one base. The chain links TRBV4-1 to TRBJ2-1; D gene ambiguous. Germline V gene lookup returns CDR1 MGHRA and CDR2 YSYEKL. Deletions cut 0 bases from V and 8 bases from J, with 11 bases between. There are 14 residues in the CDR3. The CDR3 nucleotides are TGCGCCAGCAGCCAAGATCCCACGTGCGATGAGCAGTTCTTC. Its protein product is CASSQDPTCDEQFF.

This clonotype came up many times. The rearrangement links TRBV6-6 to TRBJ2-7; D is perhaps TRBD1 (6 bases). Germline V gene sequence: CDR1 MNHNY, CDR2 SVGAGI (reference sequence). The CDR3 covers 11 residues. V shed 4 bases and J shed 7 bases, with 8 bases lying between them. The CDR3 sequence: CASSSGTEQYF. The DNA of the CDR3 is TGTGCCAGCAGTTCCGGGACAGAGCAGTACTTC.